The clone carrying this TCR beta chain was counted many times. Its antigen is not identified. CDR3 size: 14 residues. CDR1 is SGHRS and CDR2 is YFSETQ in the germline V gene. V lost 3 bases to trimming and J lost 3 bases, with 11 bases between them. TCRdb reanalysed the 5' RACE reads using MiXCR and keeps one entry per CDR3 protein. The sample records 250,000 to 350,000 distinct CDR3 sequences, about 8.9% being singletons. The data stem from a study of identical twins. Study-wide points: Models came in too low on out-of-frame TCR alpha sharing in monozygotic twins.

These data were also reused for a study on yellow fever vaccine responses in identical twins.

The chain is built from TRBV5-1 and TRBJ2-3; D uncertain. The sample was memory (CD45RO+) T cells sorted from blood. The TCR originated in a woman under 30 in good health. The CDR3 region is CASSSQKNTDTQYF. The CDR3 region has the DNA TGCGCCAGCAGCTCCCAAAAGAATACAGATACGCAGTATTTT.